Listed below are T cell receptor beta chains from one sample, sequenced in a study of blood T cell repertoires in COVID-19. TCRdb keeps only in-frame clones here, not all; method: immunoSEQ multiplex PCR. Of 400,000 to 450,000 clones in the sample, around 90% were seen once. Sequenced: peripheral blood. These receptors all come from a man younger than 35 with COVID-19, enrolled during active disease. Both conserved end residues are part of each CDR3. A D gene is named only where the DNA matches it firmly. Not every row has a clone size; where given, it reads once, few, many or a size class.

J,size,D,V,DNA,CDR3
TRBJ2-5,NA,TRBD2,TRBV19,TGTGCCAGTAGTACTCGGACTAGCGGGCAAGAGACCCAGTACTTC,CASSTRTSGQETQYF
TRBJ1-1,NA,TRBD1,TRBV7-6,TGTGCCAGCAGCTTAGTCCCCACAGGGGAGGACACTGAAGCTTTCTTT,CASSLVPTGEDTEAFF
TRBJ2-7,NA,TRBD1,TRBV19,TGTGCCAGTAGTAGACAGGGCCTTTCCTACGAGCAGTACTTC,CASSRQGLSYEQYF
TRBJ2-6,NA,TRBD2,TRBV7-3,TGTGCCAGCAGCATAACCCCCGCGGGAGCTGCGTTTACTGGGGCCAACGTCCTGACTTTC,CASSITPAGAAFTGANVLTF
TRBJ2-6,NA,TRBD2,TRBV25-1,TGTGCCAGCAGTGAATCGGGGGGATCTGGGGCCAACGTCCTGACTTTC,CASSESGGSGANVLTF
TRBJ1-1,NA,NA,TRBV5-1,TGCGCCAGCAGCTTGTTGTCGGGGAACACTGAAGCTTTCTTT,CASSLLSGNTEAFF
TRBJ2-4,NA,NA,TRBV7-8,TGTGCCAGCAGCTTAGTGGAGCGGGCCAAAAACATTCAGTACTTC,CASSLVERAKNIQYF
TRBJ1-1,NA,TRBD1,TRBV13,TGTGCCAGCAGCCAGTTACAGGGGACTGAAGCTTTCTTT,CASSQLQGTEAFF
TRBJ1-2,NA,NA,TRBV6-6,TGTGCCAGCACCCGCGACTTGGAGCCCTATGGCTACACCTTC,CASTRDLEPYGYTF
TRBJ2-3,NA,NA,TRBV11-1,TGTGCCAGCACCATCTGGGGAGGGACAAGCACAGATACGCAGTATTTT,CASTIWGGTSTDTQYF
TRBJ1-2,NA,TRBD1,TRBV5-4,TGTGCCAGCAGCACCGGGACAGGGGTTTTCGGCTACACCTTC,CASSTGTGVFGYTF
TRBJ2-5,NA,TRBD2,TRBV24-1,TGTGCCACCAGTGACCACCCAGAACGAGCGGGAAGGGAGACCCAGTACTTC,CATSDHPERAGRETQYF
TRBJ2-3,NA,NA,TRBV2,TGTGCCAGCAGTGAGAGGATGGGGGGATACCGCACAGATACGCAGTATTTT,CASSERMGGYRTDTQYF
TRBJ2-3,NA,NA,TRBV16,TGTGCCAGCAGCCCTCAGGGGTCGGGCACAGATACGCAGTATTTT,CASSPQGSGTDTQYF
TRBJ2-5,NA,TRBD2,TRBV11-3,TGTGCCAGCAGCACCGGGGGGGGCCAAGAGACCCAGTACTTC,CASSTGGGQETQYF
TRBJ2-6,NA,NA,TRBV11-2,TGTGCCAGCAGCCCCATCGGGGGGGCCAACGTCCTGACTTTC,CASSPIGGANVLTF
TRBJ2-7,NA,NA,TRBV21-1,TGTGCCAGCAGGGACAGGGGTTTTTACGAGCAGTACTTC,CASRDRGFYEQYF
TRBJ2-5,NA,NA,TRBV12-3/TRBV12-4,TGTGCCAGCAGCGGCGAGGTGTTGGAGACCCAGTACTTC,CASSGEVLETQYF
TRBJ1-1,NA,NA,TRBV21-1,TGTGCCAGCAGCAACCCATCACAGGGGGGTGTGGAAGCTTTCTTT,CASSNPSQGGVEAFF
TRBJ2-5,NA,TRBD2,TRBV4-1,TGCGCCAGCAGCTGGACTAGCGGGACAGAGACCCAGTACTTC,CASSWTSGTETQYF
TRBJ1-1,NA,NA,TRBV5-8,TGTGCCAGCAGCATACGTACGGGGGGGGACACTGAAGCTTTCTTT,CASSIRTGGDTEAFF
TRBJ1-5,few,NA,TRBV4-1,TGCGCCAGCAGCTGGGGCAATAGCAATCAGCCCCAGCATTTT,CASSWGNSNQPQHF
TRBJ1-2,NA,NA,TRBV4-1,TGCGCCAGCAGCCAACCGACTCCGGGTGCGAACTATGGCTACACCTTC,CASSQPTPGANYGYTF
TRBJ1-6,NA,TRBD1,TRBV18,TGTGCCAGCTCACCAGGAGTCAGAGGGGGACAGGACTTTAGCTCCTATAATTCACCCCTCCACTTT,CASSPGVRGGQDFSSYNSPLHF